These 11 T cell receptor beta chains were all obtained from the same sample, sequenced in a study of T-cell memory formation after mild COVID-19. From the 5' RACE reads, TCRdb called clonotypes with MiXCR, one entry per CDR3 protein. The data contain around 340,000 distinct CDR3 sequences, 14% of them singletons. Sequencing was done on a sample of PBMCs or a T cell subset sorted from them (not recorded which). The receptors here all came from a man younger than 30 who had mild COVID-19 (a few samples of this study predate the infection). Cell type and time point are not known.

This clonotype was counted only a few times. The V call is TRBV24-1, the J call TRBJ2-5; the match to TRBD1 covers 8 bases. The CDR3 has 14 residues. CDR1 and CDR2 (germline): KGHDR, SFDVKD. The junction had 5 bases not matched to a gene; V was cut back by 7 bases and J by 2 bases. CDR3 sequence: CATSKGQGQETQYF. The DNA for the CDR3 is TGTGCCACCAGCAAAGGACAGGGTCAAGAGACCCAGTACTTC.

This sequence joins TRBV18 and TRBJ1-5, with 7 bases identical to TRBD1. The CDR3 spans 14 residues. CDR1 and CDR2 from the germline V gene are KGHSH and LQKENI. Losses at the gene ends were 2 bases for V and 6 bases for J; bases not matched to a gene: 4. CDR3 residues: CASSPGQATQPQHF. DNA for the CDR3: TGTGCCAGCTCACCAGGACAGGCTACTCAGCCCCAGCATTTT.

This clonotype was seen more than once but under ten times. V and J are TRBV4-1 and TRBJ2-1; 8 bases are a match to TRBD2. V shed 5 bases and J 11 bases; nucleotides not matched to a gene: 5. The germline V gene encodes CDR1 MGHRA and CDR2 YSYEKL. CDR3 length: 12 residues. This chain's CDR3 is CASSILADQQFF. Written as DNA, the CDR3 is TGCGCCAGCAGCATACTAGCGGATCAGCAGTTCTTC.

The J gene is TRBJ1-6, the V gene TRBV6-5; 11 bases are shared with TRBD1. Germline V CDR1 and CDR2: MNHEY, SVGAGI. The CDR3 is made up of 16 amino acids. With V trimmed by 0 bases and J by 17 bases, 12 bases remained unmatched. CDR3 region: CASSYSGQGVGFRIHF. The CDR3, as DNA: TGTGCCAGCAGTTACTCGGGACAGGGGGTGGGTTTTCGTATCCACTTT.

On this clonotype itself: The conserved closing phenylalanine or tryptophan is absent in this CDR3, likely reflecting a read error. It is unclear where the CDR3 begins or ends on the DNA, so no DNA is shown, and the CDR3 is as TCRdb lists it. V and J are TRBV19 and TRBJ1-2; TRBD1 was called by the table and not checked on the DNA. With termini counted, the CDR3 has 12 amino acids. The germline CDR1 and CDR2 sequences are LNHDA and SQIVND (reference sequence). The CDR3 loop reads CASSSVGQGPRL.

The chain uses TRBV6-4 and TRBJ1-2; D is uncertain. V was trimmed by 2 bases and J by 7 bases, leaving 11 bases between them. The CDR3 contains 13 residues. Germline V gene lookup returns CDR1 MRHNA and CDR2 SNTAGT. As DNA, the CDR3 is TGTGCCAGCAGTGACGCAGGCAGCGGTGGCTACACCTTC. It yields the protein CASSDAGSGGYTF.

V is TRBV7-9 and J is TRBJ2-7; 7 positions agree with TRBD1. The V gene's germline CDR1 is SEHNR and CDR2 FQNEAQ (reference sequence). With 3 bases clipped from V and 6 bases from J, the junction kept 11 bases outside the gene matches. The CDR3 has 15 amino acids. CDR3 coding DNA: TGTGCCAGCAGCTTTAGAGGGGACAGTAACTCCGAGCAGTACGTC. Translation gives CASSFRGDSNSEQYV.

This clonotype showed up many times. V and J are TRBV5-5 and TRBJ2-2; TRBD2 aligns across 12 bases. Germline CDR1 SGHKS, CDR2 YYEKEE (reference sequence). V shed 1 base and J 5 bases; nucleotides not matched to a gene: 3. The CDR3 is 16 amino acids. The CDR3 sequence is CASSLRLAGATGELFF. CDR3 nucleotide sequence: TGTGCCAGCAGCTTGAGACTAGCGGGGGCGACCGGGGAGCTGTTTTTT.

Only a few counts were recorded for this clonotype. This chain links TRBV4-2 with TRBJ2-1, with 11 nucleotides matching TRBD2. The CDR3 covers 14 residues. Germline trimming cut 8 bases from V and 9 bases from J; bases unmatched to any gene: 9. Germline CDR1 LGHNA, CDR2 YNFKEQ. The CDR3 region is CASGLSGGVAEQFF. The CDR3 DNA follows: TGTGCCAGCGGACTTAGCGGGGGGGTTGCTGAGCAGTTCTTC.

This sequence joins TRBV6-1 and TRBJ1-5; D perhaps matches TRBD1 (5 bases). This CDR3 spans 14 amino acids. Germline CDR1 is MNHNS and CDR2 is SASEGT. Trimming pared 4 bases from V and 6 bases from J, leaving 13 bases between. In nucleotides, the CDR3 is TGTGCCAGCAGTGTCGAAGGGGTCGGTCAGCCCCAGCATTTT. Translation: CASSVEGVGQPQHF.

This sequence joins TRBV20-1 and TRBJ2-7; a weak D match, TRBD2 (6 bases). The CDR3 has 14 residues. The V end lost 6 bases, the J end lost 0 bases, and 15 bases lay between the germline ends. Germline CDR1 DFQATT, CDR2 SNEGSKA (reference sequence). The CDR3 DNA sequence: TGCAGTGCCCACCGGGACGGGAGCTCCTACGAGCAGTACGTC. Amino acids: CSAHRDGSSYEQYV.